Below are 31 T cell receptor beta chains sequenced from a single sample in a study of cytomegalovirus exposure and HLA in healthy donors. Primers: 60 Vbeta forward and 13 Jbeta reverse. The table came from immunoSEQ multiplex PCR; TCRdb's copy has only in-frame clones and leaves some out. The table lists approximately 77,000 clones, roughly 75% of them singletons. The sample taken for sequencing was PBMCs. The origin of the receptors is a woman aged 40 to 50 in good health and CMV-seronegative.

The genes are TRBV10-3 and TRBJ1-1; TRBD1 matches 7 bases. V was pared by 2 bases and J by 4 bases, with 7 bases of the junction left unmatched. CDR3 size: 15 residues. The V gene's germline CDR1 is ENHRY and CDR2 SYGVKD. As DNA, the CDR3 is TGTGCCATCAGTGAGGACAGGGTCGTGGGCACTGAAGCTTTCTTT. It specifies CAISEDRVVGTEAFF.

CDR3 residues: CASSRLGPSTDTQYF. The CDR3 DNA is TGTGCCAGCAGCCGCCTGGGGCCTAGCACAGATACGCAGTATTTT. The chain links TRBV6-5 to TRBJ2-3, with D possibly TRBD1 on 5 matching bases. CDR1 is MNHEY, CDR2 SVGAGI, per germline. The CDR3 extends over 15 amino acids. V dropped 6 bases and J dropped 0 bases, with 13 bases sitting between them.

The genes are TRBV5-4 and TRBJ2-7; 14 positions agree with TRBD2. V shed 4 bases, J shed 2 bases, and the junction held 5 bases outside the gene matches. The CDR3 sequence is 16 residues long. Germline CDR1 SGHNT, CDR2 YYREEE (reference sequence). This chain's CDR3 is CASSRWTSGRPYEQYF. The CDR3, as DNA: TGTGCCAGCAGCCGGTGGACTAGCGGGAGGCCCTACGAGCAGTACTTC.

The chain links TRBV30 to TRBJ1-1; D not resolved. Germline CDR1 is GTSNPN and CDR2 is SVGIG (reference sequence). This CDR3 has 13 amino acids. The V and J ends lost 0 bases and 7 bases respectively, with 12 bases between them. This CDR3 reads CAWSVASGGEAFF. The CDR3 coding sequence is TGTGCCTGGAGTGTAGCTTCTGGCGGTGAAGCTTTCTTT. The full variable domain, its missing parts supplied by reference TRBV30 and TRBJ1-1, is SQTIHQWPATLVQPVGSPLSLECTVEGTSNPNLYWYRQAAGRGLQLLFYSVGIGQISSEVPQNLSASRPQDRQFILSSKKLLLSDSGFYLCAWSVASGGEAFFGQGTRLTVV.

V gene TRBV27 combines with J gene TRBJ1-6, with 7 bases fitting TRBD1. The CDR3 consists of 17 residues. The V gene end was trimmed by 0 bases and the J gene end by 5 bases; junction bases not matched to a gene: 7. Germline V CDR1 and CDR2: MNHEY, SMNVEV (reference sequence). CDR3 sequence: CASSLSMGQINNSPLHF. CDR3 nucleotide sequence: TGTGCCAGCAGTTTATCGATGGGACAGATAAATAATTCACCCCTCCACTTT.

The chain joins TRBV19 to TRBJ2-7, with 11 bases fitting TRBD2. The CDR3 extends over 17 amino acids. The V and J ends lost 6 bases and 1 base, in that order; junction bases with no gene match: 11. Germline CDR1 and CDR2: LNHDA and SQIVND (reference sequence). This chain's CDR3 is CASRKFEGLAASYEQYF. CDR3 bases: TGTGCCAGTAGAAAATTCGAGGGACTAGCGGCATCCTACGAGCAGTACTTC.

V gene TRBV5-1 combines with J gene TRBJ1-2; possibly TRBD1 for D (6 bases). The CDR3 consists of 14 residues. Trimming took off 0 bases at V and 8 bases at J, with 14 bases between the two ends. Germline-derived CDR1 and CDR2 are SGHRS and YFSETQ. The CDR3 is CASSLETGWSGYTF. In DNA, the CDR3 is TGCGCCAGCAGCTTGGAAACAGGGTGGAGCGGCTACACCTTC.

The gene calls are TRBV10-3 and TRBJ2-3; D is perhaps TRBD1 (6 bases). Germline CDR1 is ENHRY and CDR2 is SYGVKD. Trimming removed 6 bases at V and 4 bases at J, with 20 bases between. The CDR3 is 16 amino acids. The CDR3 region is CAIRGVSGVQPDTQYF. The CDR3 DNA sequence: TGTGCCATCAGGGGGGTATCAGGGGTTCAGCCAGATACGCAGTATTTT.

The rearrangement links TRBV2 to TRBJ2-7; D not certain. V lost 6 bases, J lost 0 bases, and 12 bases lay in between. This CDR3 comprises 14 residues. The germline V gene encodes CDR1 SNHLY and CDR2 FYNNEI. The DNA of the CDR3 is TGTGCCAGCAGCTTCAACATATTCTCCTACGAGCAGTACTTC. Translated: CASSFNIFSYEQYF.

As DNA, the CDR3 is TGTGCCTGGAGGAAACAGGGGCCGGGGGCCAAAAACATTCAGTACTTC. This sequence encodes CAWRKQGPGAKNIQYF. V usage is TRBV30 and J usage is TRBJ2-4; 7 bases line up with TRBD1. This CDR3 is 16 amino acids long. The ends lost 3 bases at V and 1 base at J; junction bases unmatched: 9. The V gene's germline CDR1 is GTSNPN and CDR2 SVGIG (reference sequence).

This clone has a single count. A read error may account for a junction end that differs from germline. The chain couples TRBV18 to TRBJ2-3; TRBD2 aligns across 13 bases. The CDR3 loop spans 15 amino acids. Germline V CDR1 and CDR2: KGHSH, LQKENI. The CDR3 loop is CASSPLAGGSDTQYF. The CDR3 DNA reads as TGTGCCAGCTCCCCACTAGCGGGGGGGTCAGATACGCAGTATTTT.

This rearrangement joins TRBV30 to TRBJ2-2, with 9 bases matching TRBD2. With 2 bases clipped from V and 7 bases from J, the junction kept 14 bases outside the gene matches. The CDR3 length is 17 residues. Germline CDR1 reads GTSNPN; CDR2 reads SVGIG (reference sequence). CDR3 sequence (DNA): TGTGCCTGGAGTTTGGAGTTGGGACTAGCAACTCTCGGGGAGCTGTTTTTT. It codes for CAWSLELGLATLGELFF.

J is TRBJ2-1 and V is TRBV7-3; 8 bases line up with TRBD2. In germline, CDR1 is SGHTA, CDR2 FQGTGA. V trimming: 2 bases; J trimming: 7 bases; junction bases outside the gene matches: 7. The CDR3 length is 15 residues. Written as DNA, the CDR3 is TGTGCCAGCAGCTTAGCGGGAGGAGGGTGGAATGAGCAGTTCTTC. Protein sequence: CASSLAGGGWNEQFF.

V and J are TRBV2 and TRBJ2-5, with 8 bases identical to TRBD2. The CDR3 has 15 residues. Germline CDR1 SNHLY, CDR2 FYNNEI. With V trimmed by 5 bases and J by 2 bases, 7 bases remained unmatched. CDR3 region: CASSPGLGPQETQYF. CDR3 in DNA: TGTGCCAGCAGTCCGGGACTAGGTCCGCAAGAGACCCAGTACTTC.

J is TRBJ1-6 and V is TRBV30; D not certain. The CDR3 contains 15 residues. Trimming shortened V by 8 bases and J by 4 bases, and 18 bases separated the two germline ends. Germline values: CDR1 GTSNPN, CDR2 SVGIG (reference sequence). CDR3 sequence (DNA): TGTGCCCGCCTCCCCTCTAGGAGGTATAATTCACCCCTCCACTTT. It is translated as CARLPSRRYNSPLHF.

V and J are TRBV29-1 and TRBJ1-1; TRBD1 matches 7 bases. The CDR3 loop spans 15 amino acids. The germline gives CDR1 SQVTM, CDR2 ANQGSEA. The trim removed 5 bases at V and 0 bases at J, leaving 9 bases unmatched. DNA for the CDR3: TGCAGCGTTCCCCAGGGGGAAGTCATGAACACTGAAGCTTTCTTT. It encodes CSVPQGEVMNTEAFF.

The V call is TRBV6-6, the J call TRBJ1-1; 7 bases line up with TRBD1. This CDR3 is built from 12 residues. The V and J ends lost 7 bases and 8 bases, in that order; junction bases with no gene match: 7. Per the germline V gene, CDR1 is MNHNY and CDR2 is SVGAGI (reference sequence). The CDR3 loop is CASTWDSAEAFF. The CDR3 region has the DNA TGTGCCAGCACCTGGGACAGCGCGGAAGCTTTCTTT.

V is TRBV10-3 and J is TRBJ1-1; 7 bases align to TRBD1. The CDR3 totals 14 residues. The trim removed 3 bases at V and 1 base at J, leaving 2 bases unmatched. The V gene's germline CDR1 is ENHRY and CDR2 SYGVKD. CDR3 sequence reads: CAISDQGGNTEAFF. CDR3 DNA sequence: TGTGCCATCAGTGATCAGGGGGGGAACACTGAAGCTTTCTTT.

In nucleotides, the CDR3 is TGCGCCAGCAGCTTGGAATCCCCCTCAGATACGCAGTATTTT. It yields the protein CASSLESPSDTQYF. The J gene is TRBJ2-3, the V gene TRBV5-1; D not resolved. CDR1 is SGHRS, CDR2 YFSETQ, per germline. The CDR3 has 14 amino acids. V lost 0 bases to trimming and J lost 4 bases, with 9 bases between them. Drawing the rest from reference TRBV5-1 and TRBJ2-3, the complete variable domain is KAGVTQTPRYLIKTRGQQVTLSCSPISGHRSVSWYQQTPGQGLQFLFEYFSETQRNKGNFPGRFSGRQFSNSRSEMNVSTLELGDSALYLCASSLESPSDTQYFGPGTRLTVL.

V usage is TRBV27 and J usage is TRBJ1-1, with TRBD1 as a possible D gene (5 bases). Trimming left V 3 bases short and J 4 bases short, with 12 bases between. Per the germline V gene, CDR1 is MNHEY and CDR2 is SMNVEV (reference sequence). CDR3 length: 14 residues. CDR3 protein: CASSFRGSITEAFF. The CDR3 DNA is TGTGCCAGCAGTTTTAGGGGAAGCATCACTGAAGCTTTCTTT.

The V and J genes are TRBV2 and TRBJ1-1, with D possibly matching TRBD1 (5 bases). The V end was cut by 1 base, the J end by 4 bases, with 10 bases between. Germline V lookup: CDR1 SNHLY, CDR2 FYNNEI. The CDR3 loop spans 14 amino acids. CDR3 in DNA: TGTGCCAGCAGTGAAGAGGGGCAGGGCACTGAAGCTTTCTTT. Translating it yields CASSEEGQGTEAFF.

This chain's CDR3 is CASSRKGADTQYF. CDR3 nucleotides: TGCGCCAGCAGCCGGAAGGGGGCAGATACGCAGTATTTT. The rearrangement links TRBV4-3 to TRBJ2-3, with D possibly being TRBD1 (6 bases). Germline V gene sequence: CDR1 LGHNA, CDR2 YSLEER. The CDR3 runs 13 residues. V lost 4 bases to trimming and J lost 4 bases, with 9 bases between them.

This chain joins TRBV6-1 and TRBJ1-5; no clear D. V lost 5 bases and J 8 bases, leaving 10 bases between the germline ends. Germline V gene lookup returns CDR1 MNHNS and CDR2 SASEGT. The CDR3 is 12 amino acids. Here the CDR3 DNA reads TGTGCCAGCAGTACCCTCCCTAAGCCCCAGCATTTT. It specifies CASSTLPKPQHF.

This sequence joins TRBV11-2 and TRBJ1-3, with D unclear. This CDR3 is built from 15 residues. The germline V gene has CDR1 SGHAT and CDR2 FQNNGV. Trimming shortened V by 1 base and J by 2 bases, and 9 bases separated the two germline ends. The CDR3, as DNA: TGTGCCAGCAGCTTAGCTTCTTATCCTGGAAACACCATATATTTT. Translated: CASSLASYPGNTIYF.

The CDR3 DNA reads TGTGCCAGCAGCTTAGCGGGGGGAAACTATGGCTACACCTTC. This codes for CASSLAGGNYGYTF. The rearrangement links TRBV7-9 to TRBJ1-2; D possibly corresponds to TRBD1 (5 bases). V was clipped by 0 bases and J by 2 bases, with 7 bases between them. The CDR3 extends over 14 amino acids. Germline-derived CDR1 and CDR2 are SEHNR and FQNEAQ (reference sequence).

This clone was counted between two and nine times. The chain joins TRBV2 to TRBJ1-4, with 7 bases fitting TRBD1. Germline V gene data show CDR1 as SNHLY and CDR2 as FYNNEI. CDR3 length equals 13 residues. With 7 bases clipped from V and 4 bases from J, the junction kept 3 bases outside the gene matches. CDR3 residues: CASTGTVNEKLFF. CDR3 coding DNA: TGTGCCAGCACCGGGACAGTTAATGAAAAACTGTTTTTT.

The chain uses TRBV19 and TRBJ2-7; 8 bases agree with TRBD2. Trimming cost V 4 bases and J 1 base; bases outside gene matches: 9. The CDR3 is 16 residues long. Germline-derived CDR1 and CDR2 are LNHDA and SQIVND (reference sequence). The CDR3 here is CASSSFGGRTSYEQYF. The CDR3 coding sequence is TGTGCCAGTAGTAGCTTTGGCGGGAGGACGTCCTACGAGCAGTACTTC.

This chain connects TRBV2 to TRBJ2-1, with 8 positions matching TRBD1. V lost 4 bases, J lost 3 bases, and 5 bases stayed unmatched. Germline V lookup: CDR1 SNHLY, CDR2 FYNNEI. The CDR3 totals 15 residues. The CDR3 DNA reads TGTGCCAGCAGTGCCCAGGGGGCTGACTACAATGAGCAGTTCTTC. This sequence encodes CASSAQGADYNEQFF.

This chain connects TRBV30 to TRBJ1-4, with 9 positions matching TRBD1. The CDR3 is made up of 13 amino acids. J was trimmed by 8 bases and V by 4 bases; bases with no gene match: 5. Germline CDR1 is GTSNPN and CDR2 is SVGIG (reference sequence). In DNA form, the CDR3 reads TGTGCCTGGACCCGACAGGGGGGGGAAAAACTGTTTTTT. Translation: CAWTRQGGEKLFF.

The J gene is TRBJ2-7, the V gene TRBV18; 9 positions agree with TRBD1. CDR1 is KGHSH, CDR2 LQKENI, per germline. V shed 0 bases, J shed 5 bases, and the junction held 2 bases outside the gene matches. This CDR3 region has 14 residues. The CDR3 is CASSPPDRGDEQYF. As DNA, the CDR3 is TGTGCCAGCTCACCACCGGACAGGGGAGACGAGCAGTACTTC.

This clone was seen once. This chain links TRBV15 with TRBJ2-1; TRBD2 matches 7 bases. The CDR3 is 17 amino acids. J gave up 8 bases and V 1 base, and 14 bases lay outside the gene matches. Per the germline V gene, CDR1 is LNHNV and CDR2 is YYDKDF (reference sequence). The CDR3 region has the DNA TGTGCCACCAGCAGAGCCCCACTACCGGGGGGAGGACATGAGCAGTTCTTC. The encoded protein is CATSRAPLPGGGHEQFF.